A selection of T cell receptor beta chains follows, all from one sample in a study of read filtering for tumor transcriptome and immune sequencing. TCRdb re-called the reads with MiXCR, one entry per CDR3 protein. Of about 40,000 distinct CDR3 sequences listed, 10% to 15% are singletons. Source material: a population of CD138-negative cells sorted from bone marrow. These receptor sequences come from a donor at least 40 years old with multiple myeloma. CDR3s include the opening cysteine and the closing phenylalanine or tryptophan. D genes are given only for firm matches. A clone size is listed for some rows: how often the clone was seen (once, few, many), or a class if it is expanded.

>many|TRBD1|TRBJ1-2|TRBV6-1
CASPKGLNRGSFGYTF
TGTGCCAGCCCTAAAGGGTTGAACAGGGGGAGTTTTGGCTACACCTTC
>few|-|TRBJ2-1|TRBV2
CASSVGWRGSEQFF
TGCGCCAGCAGTGTAGGTTGGAGAGGGAGTGAGCAGTTCTTC
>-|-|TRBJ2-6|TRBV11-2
CASSYLSGANVLTF
TGTGCCAGCAGCTACCTTTCTGGGGCCAACGTCCTGACTTTC
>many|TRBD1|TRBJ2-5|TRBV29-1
CSVYRGQQETQYF
TGCAGCGTGTACAGGGGACAACAAGAGACCCAGTACTTC
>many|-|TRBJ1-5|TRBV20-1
CSAKENSNQPQHF
TGCAGTGCTAAGGAGAATAGCAATCAGCCCCAGCATTTT
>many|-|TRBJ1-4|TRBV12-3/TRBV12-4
CASSFGAGNEKLFF
TGTGCCAGCAGTTTTGGGGCAGGGAATGAAAAACTGTTTTTT
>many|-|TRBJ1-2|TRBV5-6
CASSLWGYGYTF
TGTGCCAGCAGCTTGTGGGGATATGGCTACACCTTC
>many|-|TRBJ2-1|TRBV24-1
CATSDLGQDEQFF
TGTGCCACCAGTGATTTAGGTCAGGATGAGCAGTTCTTC
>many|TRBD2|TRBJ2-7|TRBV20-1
CSARVLAGGQGYEQYF
TGCAGTGCTAGAGTACTAGCGGGGGGGCAGGGCTACGAGCAGTACTTC
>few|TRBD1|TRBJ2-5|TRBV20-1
CSAGPGQGVGTQYF
TGCAGTGCGGGGCCGGGACAGGGTGTTGGGACCCAGTACTTC
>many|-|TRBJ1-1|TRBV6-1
CASSTRTSPNTEAFF
TGTGCCAGCAGTACTCGGACGTCACCCAACACTGAAGCTTTCTTT
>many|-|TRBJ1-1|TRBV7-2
CASSSVGVGITEAFF
TGTGCCAGCAGCTCCGTAGGGGTGGGGATCACTGAAGCTTTCTTT
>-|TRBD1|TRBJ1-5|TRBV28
CASRTTGVSNQPQHF
TGTGCCAGCAGGACCACAGGGGTGAGCAATCAGCCCCAGCATTTT
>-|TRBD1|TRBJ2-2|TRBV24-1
CATSRGQGPNTGELFF
TGTGCCACCTCGAGAGGACAGGGCCCGAACACCGGGGAGCTGTTTTTT
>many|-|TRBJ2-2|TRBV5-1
CASRGVPDTGELFF
TGCGCCAGCAGAGGGGTACCGGACACCGGGGAGCTGTTTTTT
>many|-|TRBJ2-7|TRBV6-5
CASSYSRYDPYEQYF
TGTGCCAGCAGTTACTCGCGTTACGACCCCTACGAGCAGTACTTC
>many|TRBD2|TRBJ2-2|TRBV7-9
CASSFTSGGPPGELFF
TGTGCCAGCAGCTTCACTAGCGGGGGACCCCCCGGGGAGCTGTTTTTT
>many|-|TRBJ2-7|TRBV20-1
CSAEDEGNEQYF
TGCAGTGCCGAAGACGAGGGGAACGAGCAGTACTTC
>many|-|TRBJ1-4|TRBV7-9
CASSKRADGAELFF
TGTGCCAGCAGCAAGCGTGCCGATGGGGCGGAACTGTTTTTT
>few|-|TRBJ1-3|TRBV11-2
CASSSEADIYF
TGTGCCAGCAGCTCGGAGGCAGACATATATTTT
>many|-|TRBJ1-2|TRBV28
CASSPDGRNYGYTF
TGTGCCAGCAGTCCGGACGGGAGGAACTATGGCTACACCTTC
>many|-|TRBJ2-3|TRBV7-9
CASSQSLDTQYF
TGTGCCAGCAGCCAATCACTGGATACGCAGTATTTT
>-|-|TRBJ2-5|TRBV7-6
CASSFTWAGFETQYF
TGTGCCAGCAGTTTTACTTGGGCCGGGTTTGAGACCCAGTACTTC
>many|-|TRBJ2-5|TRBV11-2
CASSFSPSPGETQYF
TGTGCCAGCAGCTTTTCACCTTCGCCTGGAGAGACCCAGTACTTC
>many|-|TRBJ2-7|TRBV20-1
CSASRQQAYEQYF
TGCAGTGCTAGTAGGCAGCAGGCCTACGAGCAGTACTTC
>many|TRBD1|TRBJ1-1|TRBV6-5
CASSRGQGTEAFF
TGTGCCAGCAGCAGGGGACAGGGTACTGAAGCTTTCTTT
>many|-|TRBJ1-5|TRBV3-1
CASSRETGRQPQHF
TGTGCCAGCAGCCGAGAAACAGGGCGGCAGCCCCAGCATTTT
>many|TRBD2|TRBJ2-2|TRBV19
CASSGGANTGELFF
TGTGCCAGTAGCGGGGGGGCGAACACCGGGGAGCTGTTTTTT
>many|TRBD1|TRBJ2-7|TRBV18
CASSPLTGAGGEQYF
TGTGCCAGCTCACCCTTGACAGGGGCGGGTGGCGAGCAGTACTTC
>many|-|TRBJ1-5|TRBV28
CASRAGAVSQPQHF
TGTGCCAGCAGGGCAGGGGCAGTGAGTCAGCCCCAGCATTTT
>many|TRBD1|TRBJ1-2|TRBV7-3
CASSLLTGRKDYGYTF
TGTGCCAGCAGCCTCCTGACAGGGAGAAAAGACTATGGCTACACCTTC
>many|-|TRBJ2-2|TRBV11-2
CASSPSTGELFF
TGTGCCAGCAGCCCCAGCACCGGGGAGCTGTTTTTT
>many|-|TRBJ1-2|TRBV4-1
CASSQDPRANYGYTF
TGCGCCAGCAGCCAAGACCCCAGAGCTAACTATGGCTACACCTTC
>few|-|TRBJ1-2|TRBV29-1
CSVGPRDPTLVSVDYGYTF
TGCAGCGTTGGACCCAGGGACCCAACCCTTGTTAGTGTCGACTATGGCTACACCTTC
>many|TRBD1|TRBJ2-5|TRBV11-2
CASSSDRVQETQYF
TGTGCCAGCAGCTCCGACAGGGTCCAAGAGACCCAGTACTTC
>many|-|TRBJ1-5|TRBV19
CASWGGGQPQHF
TGTGCCAGTTGGGGGGGCGGGCAGCCCCAGCATTTT
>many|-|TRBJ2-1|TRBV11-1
CASSQGRVISYNEQFF
TGTGCCAGCAGCCAAGGGCGGGTCATATCCTACAATGAGCAGTTCTTC
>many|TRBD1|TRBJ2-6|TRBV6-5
CASRMTGSSSGANVLTF
TGTGCCAGCAGAATGACAGGGAGTTCCTCTGGGGCCAACGTCCTGACTTTC
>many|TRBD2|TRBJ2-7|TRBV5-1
CASSFSGGAQEQYF
TGCGCCAGCAGCTTTAGCGGGGGGGCGCAGGAGCAGTACTTC
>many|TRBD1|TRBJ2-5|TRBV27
CASSLSQGQGPSQETQYF
TGTGCCAGCAGTTTATCCCAGGGACAGGGACCAAGCCAAGAGACCCAGTACTTC
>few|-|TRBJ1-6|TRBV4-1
CASSLLDDSPLHF
TGCGCCAGCAGCCTCCTCGACGATTCACCCCTCCACTTT
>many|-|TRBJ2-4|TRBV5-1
CASSEGGNPAKNIQYF
TGCGCCAGCAGCGAAGGTGGGAACCCAGCCAAAAACATTCAGTACTTC
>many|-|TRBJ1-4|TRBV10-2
CASRRGADLDEKLFF
TGCGCCAGCAGACGAGGGGCGGATCTGGATGAAAAACTGTTTTTT
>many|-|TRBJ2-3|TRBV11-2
CASSSEYTQYF
TGTGCCAGCAGCTCCGAGTATACGCAGTATTTT
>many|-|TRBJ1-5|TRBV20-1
CSATDSLGVNQPQHF
TGCAGTGCTACAGACAGTTTAGGGGTCAATCAGCCCCAGCATTTT
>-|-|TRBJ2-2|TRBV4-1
CASSQTGKMVPGELFF
TGCGCCAGCAGCCAAACCGGGAAAATGGTCCCCGGGGAGCTGTTTTTT
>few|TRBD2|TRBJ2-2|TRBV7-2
CASSLVGTSRGEPGELFF
TGTGCCAGCAGCTTAGTCGGGACTAGCAGGGGGGAGCCCGGGGAGCTGTTTTTT
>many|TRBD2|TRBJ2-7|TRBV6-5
CASSPGGRGFEQYF
TGTGCCAGCAGCCCCGGTGGGCGGGGGTTCGAGCAGTACTTC
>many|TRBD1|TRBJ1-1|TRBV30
CAWSAGQGARAFF
TGTGCCTGGAGTGCGGGACAGGGGGCGCGAGCTTTCTTT
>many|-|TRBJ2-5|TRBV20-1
CSASLGVQETQYF
TGCAGTGCTAGTTTGGGGGTCCAAGAGACCCAGTACTTC
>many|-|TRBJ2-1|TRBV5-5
CASRVGPTYNEQFF
TGTGCCAGCAGGGTAGGCCCAACCTACAATGAGCAGTTCTTC
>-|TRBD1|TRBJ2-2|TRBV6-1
CGEQGENTGELFF
TGTGGCGAACAGGGGGAGAACACCGGGGAGCTGTTTTTT
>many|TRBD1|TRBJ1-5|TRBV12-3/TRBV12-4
CASILIPGQGIPQHF
TGTGCCAGCATTCTCATACCGGGACAGGGTATACCCCAGCATTTT
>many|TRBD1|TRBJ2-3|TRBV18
CASSPGTGSTDTQYF
TGTGCCAGCTCACCCGGGACAGGAAGCACAGATACGCAGTATTTT